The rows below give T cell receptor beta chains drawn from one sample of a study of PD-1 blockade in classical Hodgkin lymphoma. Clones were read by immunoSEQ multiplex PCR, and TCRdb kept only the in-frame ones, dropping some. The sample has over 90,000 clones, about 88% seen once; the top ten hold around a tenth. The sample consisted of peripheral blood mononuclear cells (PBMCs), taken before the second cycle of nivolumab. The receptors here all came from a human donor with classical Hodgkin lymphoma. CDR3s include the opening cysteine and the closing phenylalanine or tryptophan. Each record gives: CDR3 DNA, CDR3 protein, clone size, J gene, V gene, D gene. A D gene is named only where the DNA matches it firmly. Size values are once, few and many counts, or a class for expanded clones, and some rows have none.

TGTGCCAGCTCACGCCCCTCGGGGGTTGAGACCCAGTACTTC | CASSRPSGVETQYF | - | TRBJ2-5 | TRBV18 | -
TGTGCCAGCAGCTTGACGGGACAGGGGTACGAGCAGTACTTC | CASSLTGQGYEQYF | - | TRBJ2-7 | TRBV5-6 | TRBD1
TGTGCCAGCAGTGGGGAACCAGGGGAAAAACTGTTTTTT | CASSGEPGEKLFF | - | TRBJ1-4 | TRBV2 | -
TGCAGCGTTTCCATGAGAGTATCACAAGATACGCAGTATTTT | CSVSMRVSQDTQYF | - | TRBJ2-3 | TRBV29-1 | -
TGCAGTGCTAGACTCAGGGTCGGCTACACCTTC | CSARLRVGYTF | few | TRBJ1-2 | TRBV20-1 | -
TGTGCCAGCAGCCGAGACAGGGGAACCTACAATGAGCAGTTCTTC | CASSRDRGTYNEQFF | once | TRBJ2-1 | TRBV7-9 | TRBD1
TGTGCCAGCAGGCGCGCGGACAGTTTTAACTATGGCTACACCTTC | CASRRADSFNYGYTF | - | TRBJ1-2 | TRBV28 | -
TGTGCCAGCAGTGAAAGCGGGGAAACCTACGAGCAGTACTTC | CASSESGETYEQYF | - | TRBJ2-7 | TRBV28 | TRBD2
TGTGCCAGCAGCTGGGCTAGCGGGAATGAGCAGTTCTTC | CASSWASGNEQFF | - | TRBJ2-1 | TRBV9 | TRBD2
TGTGCCATCAGTGAGGGGTCGGGCCTTGGAGGCTACACCTTC | CAISEGSGLGGYTF | - | TRBJ1-2 | TRBV10-3 | -
TGTGCCAGCAGCCACCTCCTTTCTGCAATCTACAATGAGCAGTTCTTC | CASSHLLSAIYNEQFF | - | TRBJ2-1 | TRBV11-2 | -
TGTGCCAGCAGCGCATTCGACAGGGTCGGCGGCTACACCTTC | CASSAFDRVGGYTF | - | TRBJ1-2 | TRBV11-2 | TRBD1
TGTGCCAGCAGTGAAGCCGGGGATCAGCCCCAGCATTTT | CASSEAGDQPQHF | - | TRBJ1-5 | TRBV6-1 | -
TGCGCCAGCAGCTTGGCCCCGGCCGGGACATTTTTGAACACTGAAGCTTTCTTT | CASSLAPAGTFLNTEAFF | - | TRBJ1-1 | TRBV5-1 | -
TGTGCCAGCAGCCGGGACAGGGGGGTGGATGAGCAGTTCTTC | CASSRDRGVDEQFF | - | TRBJ2-1 | TRBV7-9 | TRBD1
TGTGCCAGCAGCCGAAGGGACAGGGGTAAAGAGACCCAGTACTTC | CASSRRDRGKETQYF | - | TRBJ2-5 | TRBV28 | TRBD1
TGTGCCAGCAGCGTTACAGGGAGTAATTCACCCCTCCACTTT | CASSVTGSNSPLHF | - | TRBJ1-6 | TRBV7-9 | -
TGTGCCAGCAGCCCGGGGACTAGCGGAATCACAGATACGCAGTATTTT | CASSPGTSGITDTQYF | - | TRBJ2-3 | TRBV9 | TRBD2
TGTGCCAGCAGCTCCGACAGGGGGGCCGGGGAGCTGTTTTTT | CASSSDRGAGELFF | - | TRBJ2-2 | TRBV11-3 | TRBD1
TGTGCCAGCAGCTTAAGATCTGGCGGGATCACCGGGGAGCTGTTTTTT | CASSLRSGGITGELFF | - | TRBJ2-2 | TRBV7-8 | -
TGTGCCAGTACTACCCGGGACAGGGCCCCAGATACGCAGTATTTT | CASTTRDRAPDTQYF | - | TRBJ2-3 | TRBV19 | TRBD1
TGTGCCAGTAGTAGGGGGAGCCCAACCGACTACGAGCAGTACTTC | CASSRGSPTDYEQYF | - | TRBJ2-7 | TRBV19 | -
TGTGCCAGTAGTATCCCCGGACTAGACTACGAGCAGTACTTC | CASSIPGLDYEQYF | - | TRBJ2-7 | TRBV19 | TRBD2
TGTGCCACCAGCATTCCTCGGGACAGCCCCACAGATACGCAGTATTTT | CATSIPRDSPTDTQYF | - | TRBJ2-3 | TRBV15 | TRBD1
TGTGCCAGCACCGTAGCGGGTTACTACAATGAGCAGTTCTTC | CASTVAGYYNEQFF | - | TRBJ2-1 | TRBV27 | TRBD2
TGTGCCAGCACAGCAGGGGGGAATTCACCCCTCCACTTT | CASTAGGNSPLHF | - | TRBJ1-6 | TRBV25-1 | TRBD1
TGTGCCAGCAGTGAATCGCTTAGTCATTTACGGAATGAGCAGTTCTTC | CASSESLSHLRNEQFF | - | TRBJ2-1 | TRBV2 | -
TGTGCCAGCAGTGACTCTGCGGGTTATTCACCCCTCCACTTT | CASSDSAGYSPLHF | - | TRBJ1-6 | TRBV25-1 | -
TGTGCCAGCAGTGAGGGCGTACAAAAAGCTTTCTTT | CASSEGVQKAFF | - | TRBJ1-1 | TRBV6-1 | -
TGTGCCAGCAGCTTGGGACTAGCCATTTCTTACAATGAGCAGTTCTTC | CASSLGLAISYNEQFF | - | TRBJ2-1 | TRBV11-2 | TRBD2
TGTGCCAGCGCAGGGGTCTACGAGCAGTACTTC | CASAGVYEQYF | - | TRBJ2-7 | TRBV2 | -
TGTGCCAGCAGCTTGGAGGGACCCCGAGGGGAGCAGTTCTTC | CASSLEGPRGEQFF | - | TRBJ2-1 | TRBV5-6 | -
TGCGCCAGCAGCCGGGGGACAAGCACAGATACGCAGTATTTT | CASSRGTSTDTQYF | - | TRBJ2-3 | TRBV5-1 | -
TGCGCCAGCAGCCATTCCATAGACAGGGGCAATCAGCCCCAGCATTTT | CASSHSIDRGNQPQHF | - | TRBJ1-5 | TRBV4-1 | TRBD1
TGCGCCAGCAGTGACTTCGGATCCTACGAGCAGTACTTC | CASSDFGSYEQYF | - | TRBJ2-7 | TRBV10-2 | -
TGTGCCAGCAGCCCCGCGACAGGGGTAGGCGAGCAGTACTTC | CASSPATGVGEQYF | - | TRBJ2-7 | TRBV7-9 | TRBD1
TGCAGCGTGGACGGGACCGATGGTCCATACAATGAGCAGTTCTTC | CSVDGTDGPYNEQFF | - | TRBJ2-1 | TRBV29-1 | -
TGTGCCAGCTCACCAGGGTCCGGCTACGAGCAGTACTTC | CASSPGSGYEQYF | few | TRBJ2-7 | TRBV18 | -
TGTGCCAGCAGTCGGACTAGCGGAGCGTACGAGCAGTACTTC | CASSRTSGAYEQYF | - | TRBJ2-7 | TRBV7-2 | TRBD2
TGTGCCAGCTCACTTAACGACAGGGCAAGCTCCTATAATTCACCCCTCCACTTT | CASSLNDRASSYNSPLHF | - | TRBJ1-6 | TRBV18 | TRBD1
TGCGCCAGCAGCCGTGGGACAGTTGGGGAGACCCAGTACTTC | CASSRGTVGETQYF | - | TRBJ2-5 | TRBV5-1 | TRBD1
TGCGCCAGCACAGAGGGTCCGATCAATGAGCAGTTCTTC | CASTEGPINEQFF | - | TRBJ2-1 | TRBV10-2 | -
TGTGCCAGTACTGCAGATTCCCGCTCCTATAATTCACCCCTCCACTTT | CASTADSRSYNSPLHF | - | TRBJ1-6 | TRBV19 | -
TGTGCCAGCAGTCCCCGACAGGGCCCAGATACGCAGTATTTT | CASSPRQGPDTQYF | - | TRBJ2-3 | TRBV6-5 | TRBD1